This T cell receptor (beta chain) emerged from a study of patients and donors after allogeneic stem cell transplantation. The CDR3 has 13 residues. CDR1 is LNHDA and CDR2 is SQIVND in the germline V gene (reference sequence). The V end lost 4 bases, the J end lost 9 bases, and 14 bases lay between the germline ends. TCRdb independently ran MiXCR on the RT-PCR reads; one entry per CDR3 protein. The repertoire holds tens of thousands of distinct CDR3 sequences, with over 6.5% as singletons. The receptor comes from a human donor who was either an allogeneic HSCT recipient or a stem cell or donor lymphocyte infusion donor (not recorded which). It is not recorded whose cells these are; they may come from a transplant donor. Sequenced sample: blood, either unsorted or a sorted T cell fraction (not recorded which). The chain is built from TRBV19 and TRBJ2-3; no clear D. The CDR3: CASSKAYVRTQYF. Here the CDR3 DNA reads TGTGCCAGTAGTAAGGCGTACGTGCGCACGCAGTATTTT.